This T cell receptor beta chain derives from a study of T cell responses to AZD1222 COVID-19 vaccine. Overall study findings and caveats: White British donors predominated, females outnumbered males, and clonal diversity was possibly underestimated. Distributed over spike, vaccine-associated CD4 TCRs predominated at 160-218 and 743-854. Sampled repertoires all dated from after the peak T cell response. Seropositive status at baseline applied to only 5 to 7 AZD1222 recipients.

Germline-derived CDR1 and CDR2 are LNHNV and YYDKDF (reference sequence). The CDR3 covers 17 residues. V trimming: 3 bases; J trimming: 0 bases; junction bases outside the gene matches: 8. This clone occurred a few times. Its specificity is unknown. Clones were sequenced by immunoSEQ multiplex PCR, and TCRdb holds only the in-frame ones, with some missing. This table has 140,000 or so clones, around 84% appearing once. The origin of this receptor is an adult who received the AZD1222 COVID-19 vaccine. The chain combines TRBV15 with TRBJ1-5, with 7 bases identical to TRBD1. This sample comprised peripheral blood, obtained 28 days after the second AZD1222 dose. CDR3 DNA: TGTGCCACCAGCAGCAGACAGGGCTCCGATAGCAATCAGCCCCAGCATTTT. Translating gives CATSSRQGSDSNQPQHF.